Presented here are 15 T cell receptor beta chains from one specimen sequenced in a study of radiotherapy plus CTLA-4 blockade in lung cancer. Repertoires were generated with immunoSEQ multiplex PCR, while TCRdb's copy carries only in-frame clones and drops some. The sample comprises 40,000 or so clones, roughly 60% of which are singletons, and roughly 20% rests with the top ten. The starting material was peripheral blood, obtained from a patient treated with radiotherapy plus ipilimumab. The receptors originated from a human donor with non-small cell lung cancer who had a partial response to radiotherapy plus ipilimumab.

This clone has a single count. V is TRBV7-2 and J is TRBJ2-2; D might be TRBD1 (6 bases). This CDR3 comprises 14 residues. Germline V CDR1 and CDR2: SGHTA, FQGNSA. Trimming shortened V by 2 bases and J by 4 bases, and 8 bases separated the two germline ends. CDR3 bases: TGTGCCAGCAGCTTAAACAGGGTCACCGGGGAGCTGTTTTTT. The encoded protein is CASSLNRVTGELFF.

This clone was seen a handful of times. The V gene is TRBV11-2, the J gene TRBJ1-2, with D possibly being TRBD1 (5 bases). The CDR3 length is 14 residues. CDR1 and CDR2 from the germline V gene are SGHAT and FQNNGV. V was trimmed by 0 bases and J by 4 bases, leaving 9 bases between them. CDR3 bases: TGTGCCAGCAGCTTAGATCGACAGATCTATGGCTACACCTTC. This sequence encodes CASSLDRQIYGYTF.

The CDR3 DNA is TGTGCCGGGGGGAGCGGGGGGGAGACCCAGTACTTC. Translated, it gives CAGGSGGETQYF. The V and J genes are TRBV5-4 and TRBJ2-5, with TRBD2 matching 9 bases. The CDR3 has 12 residues. Germline loops: CDR1 SGHNT, CDR2 YYREEE (reference sequence). After removal of 10 bases from V and 5 bases from J, the junction contained 6 bases not matched to a gene.

This rearrangement joins TRBV10-1 to TRBJ2-7; no clear D. Germline loops: CDR1 WNHNN, CDR2 SYGVQD (reference sequence). The V and J ends lost 0 bases and 3 bases respectively, with 6 bases between them. This CDR3 region has 13 residues. CDR3 sequence (DNA): TGCGCCAGCAGTGAGTCGGTCTACTACGAGCAGTACTTC. Its protein is CASSESVYYEQYF.

V usage is TRBV6-4 and J usage is TRBJ2-7, with a weak D call TRBD1 (5 bases). Germline CDR1 reads MRHNA; CDR2 reads SNTAGT. V was cut by 8 bases and J by 5 bases, with 16 bases left in between. The CDR3 has 13 amino acids. CDR3 coding DNA: TGTGCCAGCGGAAGGACAATAGGAGACGAGCAGTACTTC. This encodes CASGRTIGDEQYF.

V is TRBV7-2 and J is TRBJ1-1; a weak D match, TRBD1 (5 bases). The CDR3 is made up of 15 amino acids. Deletions cut 1 base from V and 1 base from J, with 10 bases between. Germline CDR1 is SGHTA and CDR2 is FQGNSA. This CDR3 is CASSLVADRNTEAFF. DNA of the CDR3: TGTGCCAGCAGCTTAGTAGCCGACAGGAACACTGAAGCTTTCTTT.

The chain has TRBV19 and TRBJ1-2; 7 nucleotides line up with TRBD1. Germline CDR1 LNHDA, CDR2 SQIVND (reference sequence). The J segment lost 2 bases and the V segment lost 6 bases, leaving 3 bases of the junction unmatched. The CDR3 is made up of 13 amino acids. In nucleotides, the CDR3 is TGTGCCAGTAGCCCGGGACAGAACTATGGCTACACCTTC. Translated: CASSPGQNYGYTF.

The chain links TRBV5-4 to TRBJ2-7; TRBD1 agrees at 9 bases. J gave up 1 base and V 4 bases, and 6 bases lay outside the gene matches. CDR1 is SGHNT and CDR2 is YYREEE in the germline V gene (reference sequence). The CDR3 length is 15 residues. CDR3 protein: CASSLRDRVSYEQYF. In DNA, the CDR3 is TGTGCCAGCAGCCTCCGGGACAGGGTGTCCTACGAGCAGTACTTC.

J is TRBJ1-4 and V is TRBV6-5, with TRBD1 matching over 7 bases. After removal of 5 bases from V and 10 bases from J, the junction contained 10 bases not matched to a gene. CDR1 is MNHEY, CDR2 SVGAGI, per germline. The CDR3 has 14 amino acids. CDR3 region: CASSPQGTLGKLFF. CDR3 coding DNA: TGTGCCAGCAGTCCACAGGGGACTTTAGGAAAACTGTTTTTT.

The rearrangement joins TRBV27 to TRBJ2-1; 13 nucleotides agree with TRBD2. Germline CDR1 is MNHEY and CDR2 is SMNVEV (reference sequence). The trim removed 4 bases at V and 4 bases at J, leaving 4 bases unmatched. The CDR3 runs to 16 residues. The CDR3 loop is CASSYRLAGGYNEQFF. The CDR3 coding sequence is TGTGCCAGCAGTTACCGACTAGCGGGGGGTTACAATGAGCAGTTCTTC.

CDR3 nucleotides: TGTGCCAGTAGATTGACAGGGGGCACAGATACGCAGTATTTT. Protein sequence: CASRLTGGTDTQYF. V gene TRBV19 combines with J gene TRBJ2-3; 8 nucleotides line up with TRBD1. The ends lost 6 bases at V and 1 base at J; junction bases unmatched: 3. The CDR3 loop spans 14 amino acids. From germline, CDR1 is LNHDA and CDR2 SQIVND (reference sequence).

This clone has more than one count but fewer than ten. The V gene is TRBV27, the J gene TRBJ2-1; 7 nucleotides line up with TRBD2. With 8 bases clipped from V and 1 base from J, the junction kept 5 bases outside the gene matches. The CDR3 contains 14 residues. Germline loops: CDR1 MNHEY, CDR2 SMNVEV (reference sequence). The CDR3 DNA follows: TGTGCCAGCCAGGACGGGGGGTCCTACAATGAGCAGTTCTTC. Its translation is CASQDGGSYNEQFF.

This clone was observed a few times. The chain combines TRBV7-9 with TRBJ1-1, with a possible D match to TRBD1 (5 bases). CDR3 length: 15 amino acids. CDR1 is SEHNR, CDR2 FQNEAQ, per germline (reference sequence). V was trimmed by 1 base and J by 1 base, leaving 10 bases between them. This CDR3 is CASSLEWGGNTEAFF. CDR3 sequence (DNA): TGTGCCAGCAGCTTAGAATGGGGGGGGAACACTGAAGCTTTCTTT.

This clone was seen a handful of times. The chain is built from TRBV7-9 and TRBJ1-1; TRBD1 matches 9 bases. CDR3 length equals 15 residues. With V trimmed by 5 bases and J by 6 bases, 10 bases remained unmatched. Germline CDR1 SEHNR, CDR2 FQNEAQ (reference sequence). The CDR3 sequence: CASSPWTGDIAEAFF. DNA of the CDR3: TGTGCCAGCAGCCCCTGGACAGGGGATATTGCTGAAGCTTTCTTT.

The gene calls are TRBV4-3 and TRBJ2-5; D remains ambiguous. The CDR3 extends over 16 amino acids. Trimming shortened V by 0 bases and J by 2 bases, and 13 bases separated the two germline ends. Germline CDR1 is LGHNA and CDR2 is YSLEER. CDR3 loop: CASSQELAAGQETQYF. The CDR3 region has the DNA TGCGCCAGCAGCCAAGAGTTAGCTGCCGGGCAAGAGACCCAGTACTTC.